A single sample is the source of the 27 T cell receptor beta chains below, sequenced in a study of blood T cell repertoires in COVID-19. Some clones are missing from TCRdb's copy, which holds only in-frame ones; the method was immunoSEQ multiplex PCR. The sample records 93,000 or so clones, around 84% being singletons. The source material was peripheral blood. The receptors shown here come from a human donor in a cohort sampled during active COVID-19.

V gene TRBV5-1 combines with J gene TRBJ2-5; perhaps TRBD2 as D (5 bases). The germline V and J ends were trimmed by 7 bases and 2 bases, with 12 bases remaining between them. This CDR3 comprises 13 residues. CDR1 is SGHRS, CDR2 YFSETQ, per germline. The CDR3: CASCSRTQETQYF. CDR3 nucleotides: TGCGCCAGCTGCTCGCGGACTCAAGAGACCCAGTACTTC.

The genes are TRBV18 and TRBJ2-5; TRBD2 matches at 8 bases. This CDR3 is built from 16 residues. The V segment lost 2 bases and the J segment 5 bases; nucleotides outside the gene matches: 10. Germline CDR1 is KGHSH and CDR2 is LQKENI. The CDR3 loop reads CASSPSPGTRGETQYF. CDR3 nucleotide sequence: TGTGCCAGCTCACCAAGCCCCGGGACTAGAGGGGAGACCCAGTACTTC.

The chain carries TRBV5-4 and TRBJ1-2; D possibly corresponds to TRBD1 (6 bases). V gave up 2 bases and J gave up 5 bases, with 19 bases separating them. CDR1 and CDR2 (germline): SGHNT, YYREEE (reference sequence). This CDR3 is 16 amino acids long. The CDR3 loop is CASSFNLGGGGYGYTF. The CDR3 DNA is TGTGCCAGCAGCTTTAACCTGGGGGGGGGCGGTTATGGCTACACCTTC.

The chain employs TRBV19 and TRBJ1-1; D is ambiguous. Germline-derived CDR1 and CDR2 are LNHDA and SQIVND (reference sequence). The CDR3 totals 15 residues. V lost 6 bases and J lost 1, with 15 bases in between. The CDR3 DNA sequence: TGTGCCAGTAGCAAGGCAGGCCGGGGGAACACTGAAGCTTTCTTT. It codes for CASSKAGRGNTEAFF.

The rearrangement links TRBV10-3 to TRBJ2-3; D perhaps matches TRBD1 (5 bases). The V end lost 0 bases, the J end lost 5 bases, and 18 bases lay between the germline ends. Germline CDR1 and CDR2: ENHRY and SYGVKD. The CDR3 runs 17 residues. This CDR3 is CAISESTGQGQRDTQYF. In nucleotides, the CDR3 is TGTGCCATCAGTGAGTCGACTGGACAAGGGCAGAGAGATACGCAGTATTTT.

V is TRBV6-5 and J is TRBJ2-4; TRBD2 matches at 11 bases. Germline trimming cut 4 bases from V and 6 bases from J; bases unmatched to any gene: 8. Germline V lookup: CDR1 MNHEY, CDR2 SVGAGI. The CDR3 is 16 residues long. This CDR3 is CASSSTSGVGRNIQYF. The CDR3 DNA reads TGTGCCAGCAGTTCGACTAGCGGGGTGGGGAGAAACATTCAGTACTTC.

V is TRBV11-3 and J is TRBJ1-1; weak D call: TRBD1 (6 bases). V was cut by 3 bases and J by 6 bases, with 8 bases left in between. The V gene's germline CDR1 is SGHNT and CDR2 YENEEA. The CDR3 has 12 amino acids. The CDR3 DNA follows: TGTGCCAGCAGCTTGAGGGGGTCTGAAGCTTTCTTT. Translation: CASSLRGSEAFF. Together with reference TRBV11-3 and TRBJ1-1, the CDR3 gives the full variable domain: EAGVVQSPRYKIIEKKQPVAFWCNPISGHNTLYWYLQNLGQGPELLIRYENEEAVDDSQLPKDRFSAERLKGVDSTLKIQPAELGDSAVYLCASSLRGSEAFFGQGTRLTVV.

This chain links TRBV19 with TRBJ1-2; D is unresolved. The CDR3 totals 13 residues. V was pared by 6 bases and J by 10 bases, with 18 bases between. Germline V lookup: CDR1 LNHDA, CDR2 SQIVND (reference sequence). The CDR3: CASRGAPLGDYTF. As DNA, the CDR3 is TGTGCCAGTAGAGGAGCGCCTCTGGGAGACTACACCTTC.

The rearrangement uses TRBV3-1 (or the pseudogene TRBV3-2) and TRBJ1-5; no clear D. Germline V CDR1 and CDR2: LGHDT, YNNKEL (reference sequence). This CDR3 is 15 amino acids long. The V end lost 1 base, the J end lost 7 bases, and 14 bases lay between the germline ends. The CDR3 nucleotides are TGTGCCAGCAGCCAAGTTCGGCCGGGTTTGCAGCCCCAGCATTTT. This translates into CASSQVRPGLQPQHF.

This clone has just a few counts. CDR3 loop: CASSPWTVKNEAFF. DNA for the CDR3: TGCGCCAGCAGCCCCTGGACAGTGAAAAATGAAGCTTTCTTT. The chain recombines TRBV5-1 with TRBJ1-1; a possible D gene is TRBD1 (6 bases). The germline V and J ends were trimmed by 4 bases and 7 bases, with 17 bases remaining between them. Per germline, CDR1 SGHRS and CDR2 YFSETQ. The CDR3 has 14 amino acids.

The CDR3 loop is CASSVAVQYEQYF. CDR3 in DNA: TGCGCCAGCAGTGTGGCGGTTCAATACGAGCAGTACTTC. This chain uses TRBV10-1 with TRBJ2-7; D not resolved. CDR3 length: 13 amino acids. V was cut by 4 bases and J by 4 bases, with 11 bases left in between. Germline V gives CDR1 WNHNN, CDR2 SYGVQD (reference sequence).

The V call is TRBV2, the J call TRBJ1-6; TRBD1 matches at 9 bases. V was pared by 10 bases and J by 10 bases, with 8 bases of the junction left unmatched. Germline CDR1 reads SNHLY; CDR2 reads FYNNEI. The CDR3 sequence is 13 residues long. The CDR3 here is CATRTGESSPLHF. The CDR3 nucleotides are TGTGCCACCAGGACAGGGGAGAGCTCACCCCTCCACTTT.

CDR3 coding DNA: TGTGCCAGCAGTGAAGCGCTTCGGGTGAACACTGAAGCTTTCTTT. The encoded protein is CASSEALRVNTEAFF. This chain joins TRBV2 and TRBJ1-1; D gene ambiguous. The CDR3 has 15 residues. Trimming cost V 0 bases and J 0 bases, with 8 bases left between them. Looked up from germline, CDR1 is SNHLY and CDR2 is FYNNEI.

The J gene is TRBJ1-1, the V gene TRBV7-6; 7 bases are shared with TRBD1. The V and J ends lost 4 bases and 2 bases, in that order; junction bases with no gene match: 7. The CDR3 spans 15 residues. Germline V gene data show CDR1 as SGHVS and CDR2 as FNYEAQ. CDR3 residues: CASSYRQGGNTEAFF. The CDR3 DNA is TGTGCCAGCAGCTACCGACAGGGCGGAAACACTGAAGCTTTCTTT.

The gene calls are TRBV6-2 or TRBV6-3 and TRBJ1-2; tentative D call: TRBD1 (6 bases). This CDR3 region has 13 residues. Per germline, CDR1 MNHEY and CDR2 SVGEGT. The V end lost 5 bases, the J end lost 4 bases, and 11 bases lay between the germline ends. The CDR3 loop reads CASSIGQFYGYTF. The CDR3 DNA reads TGTGCCAGCAGTATCGGACAGTTCTATGGCTACACCTTC.

This rearrangement joins TRBV15 to TRBJ1-5; tentative D call: TRBD1 (6 bases). Germline CDR1 is LNHNV and CDR2 is YYDKDF (reference sequence). Trimming stripped 1 base from V and 9 bases from J, with 13 bases between. The CDR3 has 14 residues. CDR3 nucleotide sequence: TGTGCCACCAGCAGAGGGGACACCCCCGGGCCCCAGCATTTT. Translating it yields CATSRGDTPGPQHF. Drawing the rest from reference TRBV15 and TRBJ1-5, the complete variable domain is DAMVIQNPRYQVTQFGKPVTLSCSQTLNHNVMYWYQQKSSQAPKLLFHYYDKDFNNEADTPDNFQSRRPNTSFCFLDIRSPGLGDTAMYLCATSRGDTPGPQHFGDGTRLSIL.

The V gene is TRBV2, the J gene TRBJ1-5; 9 bases line up with TRBD1. Per germline, CDR1 SNHLY and CDR2 FYNNEI. With 5 bases clipped from V and 4 bases from J, the junction kept 9 bases outside the gene matches. The CDR3 contains 16 residues. CDR3 loop: CASSPGTGFYNQPQHF. The CDR3 bases are TGTGCCAGCAGTCCCGGGACAGGGTTCTATAATCAGCCCCAGCATTTT.

This chain joins TRBV15 and TRBJ2-5; no clear D. The CDR3 contains 14 residues. The V and J ends lost 2 bases and 2 bases respectively, with 9 bases between them. Germline V gene sequence: CDR1 LNHNV, CDR2 YYDKDF (reference sequence). Written as DNA, the CDR3 is TGTGCCACCAGCAGATTTGGCCGACAAGAGACCCAGTACTTC. Translating gives CATSRFGRQETQYF.

The rearrangement uses TRBV9 and TRBJ2-3; TRBD2 agrees at 7 bases. The CDR3 loop spans 15 amino acids. The germline CDR1 and CDR2 sequences are SGDLS and YYNGEE. The J segment lost 5 bases and the V segment lost 1 base, leaving 7 bases of the junction unmatched. CDR3 sequence: CASSVTAGFGDTQYF. CDR3 nucleotide sequence: TGTGCCAGCAGCGTAACAGCGGGGTTTGGAGATACGCAGTATTTT. The complete variable domain, with remaining parts taken from reference TRBV9 and TRBJ2-3, reads DSGVTQTPKHLITATGQRVTLRCSPRSGDLSVYWYQQSLDQGLQFLIQYYNGEERAKGNILERFSAQQFPDLHSELNLSSLELGDSALYFCASSVTAGFGDTQYFGPGTRLTVL.

The V gene is TRBV11-2, the J gene TRBJ2-6; TRBD1 matches 9 bases. The CDR3 length is 15 residues. With V trimmed by 6 bases and J by 4 bases, 4 bases remained unmatched. Germline CDR1 is SGHAT and CDR2 is FQNNGV. CDR3 DNA sequence: TGTGCCAGCAGACTACAGGGGGCGGGGGCCAACGTCCTGACTTTC. Its translation is CASRLQGAGANVLTF.

The chain has TRBV4-3 and TRBJ2-3; 7 nucleotides match TRBD2. Germline V gives CDR1 LGHNA, CDR2 YSLEER. The trim removed 4 bases at V and 3 bases at J, leaving 4 bases unmatched. The CDR3 loop spans 14 amino acids. The CDR3 loop is CASSRSLATDTQYF. The CDR3 nucleotides read TGCGCCAGCAGCCGGTCACTAGCGACAGATACGCAGTATTTT.

The CDR3 DNA sequence: TGTGCCAGCAGCCCGGGACAGGAGAACACTGAAGCTTTCTTT. Its protein product is CASSPGQENTEAFF. The chain joins TRBV7-9 to TRBJ1-1; 8 bases are shared with TRBD1. The V gene's germline CDR1 is SEHNR and CDR2 FQNEAQ (reference sequence). V was clipped by 5 bases and J by 1 base; unmatched bases: 3. The CDR3 is 14 residues long.

The chain joins TRBV19 to TRBJ1-5; tentatively, D is TRBD1 (5 bases). Germline-derived CDR1 and CDR2 are LNHDA and SQIVND (reference sequence). This CDR3 spans 15 amino acids. Deletions cut 3 bases from V and 1 base from J, with 10 bases between. CDR3 coding DNA: TGTGCCAGTAGTATTGCCAGGGTCAGCAATCAGCCCCAGCATTTT. Translation gives CASSIARVSNQPQHF. Supplemented by reference TRBV19 and TRBJ1-5, the full variable domain reads DGGITQSPKYLFRKEGQNVTLSCEQNLNHDAMYWYRQDPGQGLRLIYYSQIVNDFQKGDIAEGYSVSREKKESFPLTVTSAQKNPTAFYLCASSIARVSNQPQHFGDGTRLSIL.

This chain links TRBV5-5 with TRBJ1-2; TRBD1 matches 10 bases. The J segment lost 4 bases and the V segment lost 4 bases, leaving 19 bases of the junction unmatched. The CDR3 runs 19 residues. Germline CDR1 is SGHKS and CDR2 is YYEKEE (reference sequence). CDR3 sequence: CASSLDWTGGLHKTYGYTF. The CDR3 DNA is TGTGCCAGCAGCCTTGACTGGACAGGGGGTTTACATAAGACCTATGGCTACACCTTC. The complete variable domain, with remaining parts taken from reference TRBV5-5 and TRBJ1-2, reads DAGVTQSPTHLIKTRGQQVTLRCSPISGHKSVSWYQQVLGQGPQFIFQYYEKEERGRGNFPDRFSARQFPNYSSELNVNALLLGDSALYLCASSLDWTGGLHKTYGYTFGSGTRLTVV.

The CDR3 loop reads CASSNGRADHPYGYTF. CDR3 in DNA: TGTGCCAGCAGTAACGGGAGGGCAGATCATCCCTATGGCTACACCTTC. The J gene is TRBJ1-2, the V gene TRBV27; D unclear. This CDR3 region has 16 residues. Germline CDR1 and CDR2: MNHEY and SMNVEV (reference sequence). V lost 5 bases, J lost 4 bases, and 20 bases lay in between.

This chain uses TRBV9 with TRBJ1-2; TRBD1 matches 8 bases. V dropped 4 bases and J dropped 4; count of bases not matched to a gene: 3. Germline V gene lookup returns CDR1 SGDLS and CDR2 YYNGEE. This CDR3 has 13 amino acids. The CDR3 spells CASSPTGGYGYTF. DNA for the CDR3: TGTGCCAGCAGCCCAACAGGGGGCTATGGCTACACCTTC.

The V gene is TRBV7-2, the J gene TRBJ1-2; D may be TRBD1 (5 bases). Germline CDR1 SGHTA, CDR2 FQGNSA. The CDR3 has 15 amino acids. Trimming left V 2 bases short and J 4 bases short, with 14 bases between. The CDR3: CASSLSTVGGYGYTF. CDR3 in DNA: TGTGCCAGCAGCTTATCGACAGTGGGTGGCTATGGCTACACCTTC.